A selection of T cell receptor beta chains follows, all from one sample in a study of blood T cell repertoires in COVID-19. Clones were sequenced by immunoSEQ multiplex PCR, and TCRdb holds only the in-frame ones, with some missing. The sample records approximately 180,000 clones, roughly 80% being singletons. The sample consisted of PBMCs or T cells enriched from blood (not recorded which). The receptor source for this set is a woman aged 60-75 years with acute COVID-19. Both conserved end residues are part of each CDR3. D genes are given only for firm matches. A clone size is listed for some rows: how often the clone was seen (once, few, many), or a class if it is expanded.

clone_size: .
j_call: TRBJ2-1
cdr3_length: 12
d_call: .
v_call: TRBV29-1
cdr3_nt: TGCAGCGTCCGGACGGGATACAATGAGCAGTTCTTC
cdr3_aa: CSVRTGYNEQFF

clone_size: .
j_call: TRBJ2-5
cdr3_length: 16
d_call: TRBD2
v_call: TRBV5-1
cdr3_nt: TGCGCCAGCAGCTTCTCTAGCGGGAGGGCCGTGGAGACCCAGTACTTC
cdr3_aa: CASSFSSGRAVETQYF

clone_size: few
j_call: TRBJ1-2
cdr3_length: 13
d_call: .
v_call: TRBV9
cdr3_nt: TGTGCCAGCAGCGTAGGTTACGGGAACGGCTACACCTTC
cdr3_aa: CASSVGYGNGYTF

clone_size: .
j_call: TRBJ1-3
cdr3_length: 13
d_call: .
v_call: TRBV7-2
cdr3_nt: TGTGCCAGCAGCCTGAGCTCTGGAAACACCATATATTTT
cdr3_aa: CASSLSSGNTIYF

clone_size: .
j_call: TRBJ2-5
cdr3_length: 12
d_call: TRBD1
v_call: TRBV30
cdr3_nt: TGTGCCTGGAAAGGGGGCGGAGAGACCCAGTACTTC
cdr3_aa: CAWKGGGETQYF

clone_size: .
j_call: TRBJ2-1
cdr3_length: 15
d_call: .
v_call: TRBV6-5
cdr3_nt: TGTGCCAGCAGTCTCCGGGACAACACCTACAATGAGCAGTTCTTC
cdr3_aa: CASSLRDNTYNEQFF

clone_size: once
j_call: TRBJ1-1
cdr3_length: 15
d_call: .
v_call: TRBV7-2
cdr3_nt: TGTGCCAGCAGCTTAGTTCAAGGGGGGAACACTGAAGCTTTCTTT
cdr3_aa: CASSLVQGGNTEAFF

clone_size: .
j_call: TRBJ2-3
cdr3_length: 15
d_call: TRBD2
v_call: TRBV7-2
cdr3_nt: TGTGCCAGCAGCTTCGGACTAGCGAGCACAGATACGCAGTATTTT
cdr3_aa: CASSFGLASTDTQYF

clone_size: once
j_call: TRBJ1-6
cdr3_length: 15
d_call: .
v_call: TRBV6-5
cdr3_nt: TGTGCCAGCAGTTACTCGACTTTACGGGGAACACCCCTCCACTTT
cdr3_aa: CASSYSTLRGTPLHF

clone_size: .
j_call: TRBJ2-3
cdr3_length: 17
d_call: .
v_call: TRBV6-2/TRBV6-3
cdr3_nt: TGTGCCAGCAGTTACCGGGGGAGTGCTTATCTCACAGATACGCAGTATTTT
cdr3_aa: CASSYRGSAYLTDTQYF

clone_size: few
j_call: TRBJ1-2
cdr3_length: 14
d_call: .
v_call: TRBV15
cdr3_nt: TGTGCCACCAGCACCCCGACAGAGCGTTATGGCTACACCTTC
cdr3_aa: CATSTPTERYGYTF

clone_size: .
j_call: TRBJ2-5
cdr3_length: 17
d_call: TRBD2
v_call: TRBV5-5
cdr3_nt: TGTGCCAGCAGTAGGAGACTAGCGCAGGCTAAAACAGAGACCCAGTACTTC
cdr3_aa: CASSRRLAQAKTETQYF

clone_size: .
j_call: TRBJ2-2
cdr3_length: 13
d_call: TRBD2
v_call: TRBV5-7
cdr3_nt: TGTGCCAGCACCTTGCGGGAGTACGGGGAGCTGTTTTTT
cdr3_aa: CASTLREYGELFF

clone_size: .
j_call: TRBJ1-1
cdr3_length: 11
d_call: TRBD1
v_call: TRBV3-1/TRBV3-2
cdr3_nt: TGTGCCACTCAGGGGGAGGCTGAAGCTTTCTTT
cdr3_aa: CATQGEAEAFF

clone_size: .
j_call: TRBJ2-1
cdr3_length: 15
d_call: .
v_call: TRBV5-8
cdr3_nt: TGTGCCAGCAGCTTAGGGGGTCTGGGGTACAATGAGCAGTTCTTC
cdr3_aa: CASSLGGLGYNEQFF

clone_size: .
j_call: TRBJ1-1
cdr3_length: 13
d_call: .
v_call: TRBV24-1
cdr3_nt: TGTGCCACCAGTGATTTCTTTACGGGGGAAGCTTTCTTT
cdr3_aa: CATSDFFTGEAFF

clone_size: .
j_call: TRBJ1-4
cdr3_length: 17
d_call: .
v_call: TRBV11-2
cdr3_nt: TGTGCCAGCAGCCACCCCGCGAGAGGACAGCCTCCTGAAAAACTGTTTTTT
cdr3_aa: CASSHPARGQPPEKLFF

clone_size: .
j_call: TRBJ2-2
cdr3_length: 15
d_call: .
v_call: TRBV2
cdr3_nt: TGTGCCAGCAGTGAAGGCAGGTATAACACCGGGGAGCTGTTTTTT
cdr3_aa: CASSEGRYNTGELFF